This T cell receptor beta chain was identified during a study of blood T cell repertoires in COVID-19. Study-wide context: Italy, Spain and the United States were the sources of the convalescent and acute COVID-19 samples. PBMCs, B-cell-depleted T cells, or T cells provided the cDNA or gDNA that made up the material.

Under the authors' procedure: Estimates of nucleated cell counts were drawn from the amplification of reference gene primers. Assay: immunoSEQ multiplex PCR; the TCRdb copy retains only in-frame clones and omits some. D and trimming come from the DNA, and the V and J calls and clone size come from that table. The data hold about 22,000 clones, with roughly 88% observed a single time. By share, this clone counts as medium-sized. The sequenced sample was peripheral blood. The sequence came from an elderly man with active or convalescent COVID-19.

The CDR3 sequence is CASSLGTGIEQYF. The CDR3 DNA is TGTGCCAGCAGCTTGGGGACAGGGATAGAGCAGTACTTC. This rearrangement joins TRBV5-5 to TRBJ2-7; 8 bases map to TRBD1. The CDR3 has 13 residues. Germline V lookup: CDR1 SGHKS, CDR2 YYEKEE (reference sequence). The V segment lost 0 bases and the J segment 7 bases; nucleotides outside the gene matches: 3. The full variable domain, rest sourced from reference TRBV5-5 and TRBJ2-7, is DAGVTQSPTHLIKTRGQQVTLRCSPISGHKSVSWYQQVLGQGPQFIFQYYEKEERGRGNFPDRFSARQFPNYSSELNVNALLLGDSALYLCASSLGTGIEQYFGPGTRLTVT.